This T cell receptor beta chain comes out of a study of cytomegalovirus exposure and HLA in healthy donors. Study as a whole: An early release of data contained some 80 million unique TCRs, which came from HLA-typed donors.

This clone was counted between two and nine times. The antigen remains unidentified. Study conclusions and caveats: Immune exposure was documented only through CMV serostatus. Roughly uniform depth of sequencing across donors was assumed in presence/absence analyses.

The PCR used 60 Vbeta and 13 Jbeta primers. The data were produced by immunoSEQ multiplex PCR, yet TCRdb's version contains in-frame clones alone and is incomplete. This table has over 90,000 clones, about 71% appearing once. With V trimmed by 6 bases and J by 2 bases, 1 base remained unmatched. Looked up from germline, CDR1 is SNHLY and CDR2 is FYNNEI. This CDR3 contains 13 residues. The sequenced sample consisted of PBMCs. The chain joins TRBV2 to TRBJ1-1; 9 nucleotides agree with TRBD1. The TCR comes from a woman in her 50s in good health and CMV-seronegative. The CDR3 DNA reads TGTGCCAGCAGGGGACAGGGTAACACTGAAGCTTTCTTT. Protein: CASRGQGNTEAFF.